Given below is one T cell receptor beta chain in context. CDR1 and CDR2 from the germline V gene are SGHDT and YYEEEE. This CDR3 comprises 14 residues. V gave up 5 bases and J gave up 1 base, with 11 bases separating them. These data belong to a study of blood T cell repertoires in COVID-19. Assay: immunoSEQ multiplex PCR; the TCRdb copy retains only in-frame clones and omits some. This sample yields roughly 48,000 clones, of which roughly 84% are seen a single time; roughly three fifths belongs to the top ten. The receptor was derived from a man in his sixties or seventies with acute or convalescent COVID-19. The sequenced sample was peripheral blood. V gene TRBV5-6 combines with J gene TRBJ2-3; weak D call: TRBD2 (5 bases). The CDR3 protein is CASSKDWRTDTQYF. DNA of the CDR3: TGTGCCAGCAGTAAGGACTGGCGCACAGATACGCAGTATTTT.